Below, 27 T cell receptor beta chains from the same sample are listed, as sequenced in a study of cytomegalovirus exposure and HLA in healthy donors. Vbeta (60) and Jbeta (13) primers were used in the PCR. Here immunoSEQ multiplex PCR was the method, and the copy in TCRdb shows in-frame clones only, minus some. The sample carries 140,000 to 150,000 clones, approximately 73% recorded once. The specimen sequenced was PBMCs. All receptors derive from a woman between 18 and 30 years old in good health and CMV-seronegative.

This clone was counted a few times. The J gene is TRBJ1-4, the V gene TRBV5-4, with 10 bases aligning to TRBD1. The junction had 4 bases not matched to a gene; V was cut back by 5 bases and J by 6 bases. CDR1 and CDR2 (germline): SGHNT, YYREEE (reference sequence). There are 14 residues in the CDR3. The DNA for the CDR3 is TGTGCCAGCAGTTTTGGGACAGGGGATGAAAAACTGTTTTTT. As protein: CASSFGTGDEKLFF.

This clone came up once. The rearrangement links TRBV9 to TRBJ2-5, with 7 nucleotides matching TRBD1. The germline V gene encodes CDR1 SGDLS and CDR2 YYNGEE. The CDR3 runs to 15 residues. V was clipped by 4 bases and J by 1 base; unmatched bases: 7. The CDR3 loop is CASSYRGYVQETQYF. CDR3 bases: TGTGCCAGCAGCTACAGGGGCTACGTCCAAGAGACCCAGTACTTC.

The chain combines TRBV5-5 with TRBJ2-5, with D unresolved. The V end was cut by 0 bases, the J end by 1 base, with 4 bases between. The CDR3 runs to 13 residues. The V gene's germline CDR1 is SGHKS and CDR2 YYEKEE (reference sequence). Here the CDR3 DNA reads TGTGCCAGCAGCTTGGTCAGCCAAGAGACCCAGTACTTC. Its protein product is CASSLVSQETQYF.

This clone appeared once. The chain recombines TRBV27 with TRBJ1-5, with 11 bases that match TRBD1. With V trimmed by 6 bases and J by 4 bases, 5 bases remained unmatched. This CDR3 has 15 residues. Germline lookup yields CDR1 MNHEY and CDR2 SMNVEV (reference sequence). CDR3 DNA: TGTGCCAGCAGAACCGGGACAGGGGGGAATCAGCCCCAGCATTTT. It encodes CASRTGTGGNQPQHF.

Here the CDR3 reads CASSRTSGRTEQFF. The CDR3 DNA is TGTGCCAGCAGCAGGACTAGCGGGAGAACCGAGCAGTTCTTC. V and J are TRBV11-3 and TRBJ2-1, with 13 bases aligning to TRBD2. This CDR3 contains 14 residues. Germline lookup yields CDR1 SGHNT and CDR2 YENEEA. With 5 bases clipped from V and 10 bases from J, the junction kept 5 bases outside the gene matches.

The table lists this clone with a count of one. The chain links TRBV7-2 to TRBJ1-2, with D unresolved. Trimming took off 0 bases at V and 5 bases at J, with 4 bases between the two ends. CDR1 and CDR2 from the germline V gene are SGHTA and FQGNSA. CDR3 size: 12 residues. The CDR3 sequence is CASSLAAYGYTF. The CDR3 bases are TGTGCCAGCAGCTTAGCAGCATATGGCTACACCTTC.

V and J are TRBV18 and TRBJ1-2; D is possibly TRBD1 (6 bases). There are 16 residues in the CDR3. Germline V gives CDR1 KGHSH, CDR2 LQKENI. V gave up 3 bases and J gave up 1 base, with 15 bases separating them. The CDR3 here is CASSPGAGNFNYGYTF. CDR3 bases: TGTGCCAGCTCACCGGGGGCAGGGAACTTTAACTATGGCTACACCTTC.

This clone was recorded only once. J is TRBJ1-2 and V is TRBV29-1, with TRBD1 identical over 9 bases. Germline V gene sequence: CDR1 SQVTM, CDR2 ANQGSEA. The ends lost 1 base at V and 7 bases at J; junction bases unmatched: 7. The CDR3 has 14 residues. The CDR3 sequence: CSVEVGTGWSGYTF. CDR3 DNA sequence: TGCAGCGTTGAAGTCGGGACAGGGTGGTCTGGCTACACCTTC.

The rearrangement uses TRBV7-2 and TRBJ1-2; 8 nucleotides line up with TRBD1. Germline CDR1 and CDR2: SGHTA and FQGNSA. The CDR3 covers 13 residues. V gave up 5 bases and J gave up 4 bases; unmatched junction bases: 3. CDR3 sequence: CASSPGQAYGYTF. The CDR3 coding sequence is TGTGCCAGCAGCCCGGGACAGGCCTATGGCTACACCTTC.

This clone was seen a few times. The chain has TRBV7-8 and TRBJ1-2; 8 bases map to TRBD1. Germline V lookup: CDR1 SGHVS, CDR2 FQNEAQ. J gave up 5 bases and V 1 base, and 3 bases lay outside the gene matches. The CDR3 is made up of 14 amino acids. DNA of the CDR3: TGTGCCAGCAGCTTAGTGAACAGGGGGTATGGCTACACCTTC. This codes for CASSLVNRGYGYTF.

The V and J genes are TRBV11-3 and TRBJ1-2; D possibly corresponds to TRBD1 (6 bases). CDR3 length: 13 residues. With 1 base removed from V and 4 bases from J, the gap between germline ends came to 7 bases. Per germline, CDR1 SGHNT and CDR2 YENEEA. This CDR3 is CASSLGTAYGYTF. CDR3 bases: TGTGCCAGCAGCTTAGGGACAGCCTATGGCTACACCTTC.

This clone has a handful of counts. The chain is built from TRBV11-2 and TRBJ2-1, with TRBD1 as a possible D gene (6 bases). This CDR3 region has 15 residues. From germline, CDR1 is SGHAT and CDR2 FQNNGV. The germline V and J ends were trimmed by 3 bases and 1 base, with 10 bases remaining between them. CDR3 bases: TGTGCCAGCAGCTTCTACAGGGCATCCTACAATGAGCAGTTCTTC. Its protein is CASSFYRASYNEQFF.

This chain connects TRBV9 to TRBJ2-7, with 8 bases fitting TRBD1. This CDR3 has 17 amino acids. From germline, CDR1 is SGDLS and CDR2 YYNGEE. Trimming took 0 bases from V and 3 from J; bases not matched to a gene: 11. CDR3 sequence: CASSVGQGSSFIYEQYF. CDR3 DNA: TGTGCCAGCAGCGTAGGACAGGGGTCCTCCTTTATCTACGAGCAGTACTTC.

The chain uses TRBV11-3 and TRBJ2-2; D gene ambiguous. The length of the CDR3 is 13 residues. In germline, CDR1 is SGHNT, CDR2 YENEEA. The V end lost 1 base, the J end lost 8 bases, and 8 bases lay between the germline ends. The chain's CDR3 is CASSLVFVGELFF. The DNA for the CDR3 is TGTGCCAGCAGCTTAGTCTTTGTGGGGGAGCTGTTTTTT.

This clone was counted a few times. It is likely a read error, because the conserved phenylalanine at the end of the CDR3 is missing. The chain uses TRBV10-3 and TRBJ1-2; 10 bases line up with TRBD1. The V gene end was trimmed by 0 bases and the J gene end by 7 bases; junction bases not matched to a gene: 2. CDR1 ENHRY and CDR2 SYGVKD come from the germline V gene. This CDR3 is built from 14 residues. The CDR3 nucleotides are TGTGCCATCAGTGAGTCAGGGACAGGGGCTGGCTACACCCTC. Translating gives CAISESGTGAGYTL.

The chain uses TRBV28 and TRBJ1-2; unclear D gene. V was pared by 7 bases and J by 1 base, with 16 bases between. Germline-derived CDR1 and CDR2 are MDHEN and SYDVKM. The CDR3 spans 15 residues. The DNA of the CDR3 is TGTGCCAGCACCTCGCGAGACAAGATTAACTATGGCTACACCTTC. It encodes CASTSRDKINYGYTF.

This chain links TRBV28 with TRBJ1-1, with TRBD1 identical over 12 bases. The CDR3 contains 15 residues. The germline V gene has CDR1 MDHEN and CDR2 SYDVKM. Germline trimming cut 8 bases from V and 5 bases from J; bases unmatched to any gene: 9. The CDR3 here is CASLPGQGARTEAFF. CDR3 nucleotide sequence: TGTGCCAGCTTGCCGGGACAGGGGGCGCGGACTGAAGCTTTCTTT.

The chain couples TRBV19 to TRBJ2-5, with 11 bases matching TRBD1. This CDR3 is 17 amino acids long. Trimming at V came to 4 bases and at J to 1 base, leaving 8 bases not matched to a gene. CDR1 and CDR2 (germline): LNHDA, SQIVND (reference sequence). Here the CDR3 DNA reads TGTGCCAGTAGTACATCCTGGGACAGGGGGGGCCAAGAGACCCAGTACTTC. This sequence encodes CASSTSWDRGGQETQYF.

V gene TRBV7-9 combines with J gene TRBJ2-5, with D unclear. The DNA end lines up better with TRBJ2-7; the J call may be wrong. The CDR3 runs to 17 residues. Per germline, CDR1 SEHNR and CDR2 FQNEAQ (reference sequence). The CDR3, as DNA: TGTGCCAGCAGCTCCTGGGCTTCGTTACCCCCCCTCGACGAGCAGTACTTC. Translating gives CASSSWASLPPLDEQYF.

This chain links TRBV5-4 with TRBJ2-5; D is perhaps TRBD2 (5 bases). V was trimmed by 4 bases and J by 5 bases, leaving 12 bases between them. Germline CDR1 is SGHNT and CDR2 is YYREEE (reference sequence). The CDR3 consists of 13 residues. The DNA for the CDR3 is TGTGCCAGCAGCCTCGGGATTTACGAGACCCAGTACTTC. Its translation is CASSLGIYETQYF.

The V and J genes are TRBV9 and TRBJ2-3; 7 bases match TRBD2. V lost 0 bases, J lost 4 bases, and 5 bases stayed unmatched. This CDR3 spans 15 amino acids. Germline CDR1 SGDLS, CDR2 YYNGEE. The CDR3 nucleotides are TGTGCCAGCAGCGTAGGGGAGGGTTCGTCAGATACGCAGTATTTT. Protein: CASSVGEGSSDTQYF.

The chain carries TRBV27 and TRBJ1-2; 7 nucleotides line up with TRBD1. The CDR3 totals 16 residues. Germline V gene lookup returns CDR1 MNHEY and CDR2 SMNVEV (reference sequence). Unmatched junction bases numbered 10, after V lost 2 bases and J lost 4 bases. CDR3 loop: CASSLRTGVLGYGYTF. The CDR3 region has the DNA TGTGCCAGCAGTTTAAGGACAGGAGTATTGGGCTATGGCTACACCTTC.

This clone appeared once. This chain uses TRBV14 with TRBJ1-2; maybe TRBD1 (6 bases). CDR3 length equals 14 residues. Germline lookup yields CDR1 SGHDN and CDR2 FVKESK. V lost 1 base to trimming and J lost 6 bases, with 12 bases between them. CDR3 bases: TGTGCCAGCAGCCAAGGTCGACAGGACCATGGCTACACCTTC. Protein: CASSQGRQDHGYTF.

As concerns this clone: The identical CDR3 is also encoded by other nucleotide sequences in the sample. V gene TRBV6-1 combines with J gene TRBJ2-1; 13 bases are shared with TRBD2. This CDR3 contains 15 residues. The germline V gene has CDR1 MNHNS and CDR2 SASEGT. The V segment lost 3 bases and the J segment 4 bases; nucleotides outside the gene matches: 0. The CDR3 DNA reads TGTGCCAGCAGTGAGACTAGCGGGGGGTACAATGAGCAGTTCTTC. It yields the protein CASSETSGGYNEQFF.

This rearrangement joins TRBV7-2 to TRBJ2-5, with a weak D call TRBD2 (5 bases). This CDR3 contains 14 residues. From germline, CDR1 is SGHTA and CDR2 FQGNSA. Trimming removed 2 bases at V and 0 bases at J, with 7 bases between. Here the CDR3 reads CASSLTGNQETQYF. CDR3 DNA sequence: TGTGCCAGCAGCTTAACGGGGAACCAAGAGACCCAGTACTTC. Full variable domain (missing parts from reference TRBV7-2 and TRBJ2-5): GAGVSQSPSNKVTEKGKDVELRCDPISGHTALYWYRQSLGQGLEFLIYFQGNSAPDKSGLPSDRFSAERTGGSVSTLTIQRTQQEDSAVYLCASSLTGNQETQYFGPGTRLLVL.

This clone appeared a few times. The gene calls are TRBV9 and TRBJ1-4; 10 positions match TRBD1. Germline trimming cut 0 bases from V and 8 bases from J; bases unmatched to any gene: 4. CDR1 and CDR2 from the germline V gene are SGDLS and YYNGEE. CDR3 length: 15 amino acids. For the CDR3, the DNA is TGTGCCAGCAGCGTAGCCGGGACAGGGGAAGAAAAACTGTTTTTT. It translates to CASSVAGTGEEKLFF.

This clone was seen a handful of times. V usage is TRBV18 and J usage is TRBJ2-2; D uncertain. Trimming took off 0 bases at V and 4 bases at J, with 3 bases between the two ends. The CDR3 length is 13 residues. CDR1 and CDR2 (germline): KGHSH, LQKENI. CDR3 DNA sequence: TGTGCCAGCTCACCACCCATCACCGGGGAGCTGTTTTTT. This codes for CASSPPITGELFF.